The 2 T cell receptor beta chains listed next were all sequenced from one sample in a study of breast tumors, draining lymph nodes, adjacent tissues. TCRdb analysed the multiplex PCR reads with MiXCR anew, one entry per CDR3 protein. Counted here are about 14,000 distinct CDR3 sequences, about 60% occurring once; the ten biggest clones make up 30%. Sequenced: tumor-adjacent breast tissue. These receptors were collected from a female donor with breast cancer. Some clones in this sample may be carry-over from other donors' samples.

This clonotype appeared many times. A much larger clone lies one base from this, so it may be a read error. This chain uses TRBV12-3 or TRBV12-4 with TRBJ2-7, with D tentatively TRBD1 (6 bases). The V and J ends lost 7 bases and 2 bases respectively, with 15 bases between them. This CDR3 contains 14 residues. CDR3 sequence reads: CASTTGPRTYEQYF. As DNA, the CDR3 is TGTGCCAGCACCACAGGGCCTCGGACCTACGAGCAGTACTTC.

The V call is TRBV7-3, the J call TRBJ1-2; TRBD1 aligns across 8 bases. The CDR3 is made up of 17 amino acids. The ends lost 0 bases at V and 2 bases at J; junction bases unmatched: 8. Germline V gene sequence: CDR1 SGHTA, CDR2 FQGTGA. The CDR3 is CASSLTPSTGANYGYTF. The DNA for the CDR3 is TGTGCCAGCAGCTTAACTCCCTCGACAGGGGCCAACTATGGCTACACCTTC.